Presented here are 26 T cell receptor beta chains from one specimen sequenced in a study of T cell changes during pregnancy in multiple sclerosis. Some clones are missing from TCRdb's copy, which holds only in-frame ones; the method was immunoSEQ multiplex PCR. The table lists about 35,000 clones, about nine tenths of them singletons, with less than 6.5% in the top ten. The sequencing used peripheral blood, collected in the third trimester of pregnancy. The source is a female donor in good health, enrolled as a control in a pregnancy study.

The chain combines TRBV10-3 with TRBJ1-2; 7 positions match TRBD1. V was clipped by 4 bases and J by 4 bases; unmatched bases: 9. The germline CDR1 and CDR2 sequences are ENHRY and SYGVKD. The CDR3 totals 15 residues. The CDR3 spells CAISGNYRDSYGYTF. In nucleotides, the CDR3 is TGTGCCATCAGTGGGAATTATAGGGACAGCTATGGCTACACCTTC.

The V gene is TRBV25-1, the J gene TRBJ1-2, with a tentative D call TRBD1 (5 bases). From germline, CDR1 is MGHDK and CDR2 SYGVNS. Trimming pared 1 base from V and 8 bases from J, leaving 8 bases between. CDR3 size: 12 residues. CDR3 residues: CASSESGGGYTF. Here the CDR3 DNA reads TGTGCCAGCAGTGAATCGGGGGGGGGCTACACCTTC.

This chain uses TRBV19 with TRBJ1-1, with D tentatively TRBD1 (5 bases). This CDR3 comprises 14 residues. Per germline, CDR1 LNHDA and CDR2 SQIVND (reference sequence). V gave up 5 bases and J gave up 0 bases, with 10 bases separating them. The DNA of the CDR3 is TGTGCCAGTAGTGTCCCGACAGTGAACACTGAAGCTTTCTTT. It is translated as CASSVPTVNTEAFF. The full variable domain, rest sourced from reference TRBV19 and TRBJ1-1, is DGGITQSPKYLFRKEGQNVTLSCEQNLNHDAMYWYRQDPGQGLRLIYYSQIVNDFQKGDIAEGYSVSREKKESFPLTVTSAQKNPTAFYLCASSVPTVNTEAFFGQGTRLTVV.

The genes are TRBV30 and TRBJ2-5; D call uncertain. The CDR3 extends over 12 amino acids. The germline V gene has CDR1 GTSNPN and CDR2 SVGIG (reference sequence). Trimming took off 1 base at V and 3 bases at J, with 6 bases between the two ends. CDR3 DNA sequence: TGTGCCTGGAGTGGGCTGGAAGAGACCCAGTACTTC. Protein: CAWSGLEETQYF.

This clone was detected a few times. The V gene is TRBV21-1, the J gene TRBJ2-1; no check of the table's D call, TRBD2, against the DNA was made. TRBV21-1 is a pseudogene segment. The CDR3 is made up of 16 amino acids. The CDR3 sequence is CASSRPSSGRAGEQFF. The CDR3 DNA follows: TGTGCCAGCAGCAGACCTTCTAGCGGGAGGGCCGGGGAGCAGTTCTTC.

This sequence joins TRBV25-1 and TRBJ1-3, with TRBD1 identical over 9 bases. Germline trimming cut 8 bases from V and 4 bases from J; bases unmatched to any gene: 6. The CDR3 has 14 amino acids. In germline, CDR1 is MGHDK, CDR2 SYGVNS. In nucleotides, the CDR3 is TGTGCCAGCGGGACAGGGAAATACGGAAACACCATATATTTT. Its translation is CASGTGKYGNTIYF.

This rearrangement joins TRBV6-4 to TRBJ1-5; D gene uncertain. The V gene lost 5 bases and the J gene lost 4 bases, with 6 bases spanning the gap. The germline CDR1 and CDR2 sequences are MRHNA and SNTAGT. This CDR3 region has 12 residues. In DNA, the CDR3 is TGTGCCAGCAGTAGAGGTAATCAGCCCCAGCATTTT. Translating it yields CASSRGNQPQHF.

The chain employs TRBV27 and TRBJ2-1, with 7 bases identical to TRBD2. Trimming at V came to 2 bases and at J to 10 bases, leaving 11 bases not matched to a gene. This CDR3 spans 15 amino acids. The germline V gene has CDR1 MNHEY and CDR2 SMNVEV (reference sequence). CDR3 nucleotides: TGTGCCAGCAGTTTAGGAGCGGGGACCTTTCAGGAGCAGTTCTTC. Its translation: CASSLGAGTFQEQFF.

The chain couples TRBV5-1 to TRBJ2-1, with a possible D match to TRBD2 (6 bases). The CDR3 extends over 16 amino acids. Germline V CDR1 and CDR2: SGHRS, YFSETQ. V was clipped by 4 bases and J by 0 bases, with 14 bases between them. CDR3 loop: CASSENSGSSYNEQFF. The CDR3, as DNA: TGCGCCAGCAGCGAAAATAGCGGAAGCTCCTACAATGAGCAGTTCTTC.

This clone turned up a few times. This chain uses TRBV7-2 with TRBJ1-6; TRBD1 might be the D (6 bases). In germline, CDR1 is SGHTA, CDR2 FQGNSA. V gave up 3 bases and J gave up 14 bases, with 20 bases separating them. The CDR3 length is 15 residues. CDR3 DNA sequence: TGTGCCAGCAGCTTCGAACAGGGCGCCAAGAAAACCCTCCACTTT. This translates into CASSFEQGAKKTLHF.

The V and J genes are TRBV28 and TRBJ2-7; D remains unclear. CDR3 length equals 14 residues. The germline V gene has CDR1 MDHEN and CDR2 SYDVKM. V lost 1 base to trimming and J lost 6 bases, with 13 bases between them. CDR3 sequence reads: CASSLYPTSSEQYF. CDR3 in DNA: TGTGCCAGCAGTTTATACCCAACCTCCAGCGAGCAGTACTTC.

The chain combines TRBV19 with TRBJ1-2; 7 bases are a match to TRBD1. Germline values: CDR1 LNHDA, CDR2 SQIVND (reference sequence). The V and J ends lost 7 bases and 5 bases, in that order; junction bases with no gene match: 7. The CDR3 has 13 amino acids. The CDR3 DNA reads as TGTGCCAGTACCCCGACAGGGACTTATGGCTACACCTTC. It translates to CASTPTGTYGYTF.

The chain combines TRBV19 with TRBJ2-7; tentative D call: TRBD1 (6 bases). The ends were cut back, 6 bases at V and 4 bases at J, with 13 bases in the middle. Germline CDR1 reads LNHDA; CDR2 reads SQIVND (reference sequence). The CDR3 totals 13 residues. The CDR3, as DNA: TGTGCCAGTAGCCGCAGGGGACCGTACGAGCAGTACTTC. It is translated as CASSRRGPYEQYF. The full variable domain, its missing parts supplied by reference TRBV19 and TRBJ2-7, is DGGITQSPKYLFRKEGQNVTLSCEQNLNHDAMYWYRQDPGQGLRLIYYSQIVNDFQKGDIAEGYSVSREKKESFPLTVTSAQKNPTAFYLCASSRRGPYEQYFGPGTRLTVT.

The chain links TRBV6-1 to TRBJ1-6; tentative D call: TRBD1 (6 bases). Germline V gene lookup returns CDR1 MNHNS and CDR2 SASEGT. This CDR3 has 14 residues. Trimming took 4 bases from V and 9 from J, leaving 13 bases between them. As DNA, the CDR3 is TGTGCCAGCAGTGTGTCAGGGGAGAGTTCACCCCTCCACTTT. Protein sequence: CASSVSGESSPLHF.

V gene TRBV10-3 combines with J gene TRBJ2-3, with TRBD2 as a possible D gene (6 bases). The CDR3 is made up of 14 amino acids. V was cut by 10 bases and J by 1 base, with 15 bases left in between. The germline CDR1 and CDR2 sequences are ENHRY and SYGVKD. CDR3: CATLGGERTDTQYF. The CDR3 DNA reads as TGTGCCACCTTGGGGGGAGAGCGCACAGATACGCAGTATTTT.

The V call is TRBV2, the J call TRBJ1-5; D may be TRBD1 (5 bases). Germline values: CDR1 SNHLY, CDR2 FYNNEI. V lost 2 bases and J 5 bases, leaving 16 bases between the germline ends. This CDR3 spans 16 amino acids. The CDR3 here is CASSESVGTGYQPQHF. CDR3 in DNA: TGTGCCAGCAGTGAAAGTGTGGGAACAGGCTATCAGCCCCAGCATTTT.

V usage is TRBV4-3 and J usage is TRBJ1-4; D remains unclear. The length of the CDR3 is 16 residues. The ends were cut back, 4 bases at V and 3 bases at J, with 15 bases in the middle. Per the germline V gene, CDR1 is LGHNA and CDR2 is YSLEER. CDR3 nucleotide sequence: TGCGCCAGCAGCCCCACCCCCCCGGGTCCTAATGAAAAACTGTTTTTT. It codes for CASSPTPPGPNEKLFF.

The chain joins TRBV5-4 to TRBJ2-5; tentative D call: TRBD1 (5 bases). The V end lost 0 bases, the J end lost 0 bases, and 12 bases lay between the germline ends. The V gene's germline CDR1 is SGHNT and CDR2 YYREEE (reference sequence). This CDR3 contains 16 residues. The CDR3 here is CASSLAGRAYQETQYF. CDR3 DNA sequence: TGTGCCAGCAGCTTGGCCGGCAGGGCGTACCAAGAGACCCAGTACTTC.

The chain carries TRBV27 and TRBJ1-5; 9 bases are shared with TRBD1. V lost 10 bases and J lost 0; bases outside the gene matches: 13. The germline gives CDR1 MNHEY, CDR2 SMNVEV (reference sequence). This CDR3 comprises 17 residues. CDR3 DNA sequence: TGTGCCACTAAGCGGACAGGGGCCGGGGGTAGCAATCAGCCCCAGCATTTT. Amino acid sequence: CATKRTGAGGSNQPQHF.

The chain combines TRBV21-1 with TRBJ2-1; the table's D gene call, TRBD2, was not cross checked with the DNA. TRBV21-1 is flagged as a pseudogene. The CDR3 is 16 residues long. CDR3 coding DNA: TGTGCCAGCAGCAAAGTCTCCGGGACTACTTACAATGAGCAGTTCTTC. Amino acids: CASSKVSGTTYNEQFF.

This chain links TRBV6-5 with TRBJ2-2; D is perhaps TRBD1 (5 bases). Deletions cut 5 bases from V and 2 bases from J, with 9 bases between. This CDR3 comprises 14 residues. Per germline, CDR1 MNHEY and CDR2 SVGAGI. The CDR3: CASSSGHNTGELFF. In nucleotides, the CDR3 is TGTGCCAGCAGTAGTGGACATAACACCGGGGAGCTGTTTTTT.

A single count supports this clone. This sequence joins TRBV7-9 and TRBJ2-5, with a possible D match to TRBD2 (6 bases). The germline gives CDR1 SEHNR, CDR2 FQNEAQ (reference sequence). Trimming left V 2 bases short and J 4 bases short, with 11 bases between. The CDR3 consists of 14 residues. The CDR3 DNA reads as TGTGCCAGCAGCTTATACGGGAGCGGAGAGACCCAGTACTTC. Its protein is CASSLYGSGETQYF.

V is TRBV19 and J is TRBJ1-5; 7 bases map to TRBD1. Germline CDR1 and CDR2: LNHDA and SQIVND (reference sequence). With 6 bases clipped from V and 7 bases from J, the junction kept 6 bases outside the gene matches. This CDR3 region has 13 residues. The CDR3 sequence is CASRYRGTQPQHF. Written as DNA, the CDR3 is TGTGCCAGTAGATACAGGGGAACCCAGCCCCAGCATTTT. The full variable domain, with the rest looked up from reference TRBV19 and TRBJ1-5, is DGGITQSPKYLFRKEGQNVTLSCEQNLNHDAMYWYRQDPGQGLRLIYYSQIVNDFQKGDIAEGYSVSREKKESFPLTVTSAQKNPTAFYLCASRYRGTQPQHFGDGTRLSIL.

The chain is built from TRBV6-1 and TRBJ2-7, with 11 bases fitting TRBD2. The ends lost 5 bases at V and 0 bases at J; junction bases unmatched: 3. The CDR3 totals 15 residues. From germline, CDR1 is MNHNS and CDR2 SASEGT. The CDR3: CASSLAGGLSYEQYF. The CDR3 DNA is TGTGCCAGCAGTCTAGCGGGGGGACTCTCCTACGAGCAGTACTTC.

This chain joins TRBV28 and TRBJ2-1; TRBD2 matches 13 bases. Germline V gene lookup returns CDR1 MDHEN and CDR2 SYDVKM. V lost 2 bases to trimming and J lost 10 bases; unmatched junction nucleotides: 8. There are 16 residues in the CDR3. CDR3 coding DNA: TGTGCCAGCAGTTTAGAGGGACTAGCGGGGACCTGGGAGCAGTTCTTC. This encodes CASSLEGLAGTWEQFF.

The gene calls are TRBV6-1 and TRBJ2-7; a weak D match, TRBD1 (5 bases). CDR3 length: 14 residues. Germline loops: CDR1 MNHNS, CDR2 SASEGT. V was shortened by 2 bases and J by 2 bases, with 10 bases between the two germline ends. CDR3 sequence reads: CASSEQGAAYEQYF. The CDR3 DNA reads TGTGCCAGCAGTGAACAGGGTGCCGCCTACGAGCAGTACTTC.